The 23 T cell receptor beta chains below come from one sample, sequenced in a study of T-cell memory formation after mild COVID-19. TCRdb re-called the 5' RACE reads with MiXCR, one entry per CDR3 protein. The sample lists about 390,000 distinct CDR3 sequences; about 16% were seen once. Material: PBMCs or a T cell subset sorted from them (not recorded which). Receptors were obtained from a man aged 18 to 30 who had mild COVID-19 (a few samples of this study predate the infection). Cell type and time point are not known.

This rearrangement joins TRBV7-9 to TRBJ2-3, with 11 bases aligning to TRBD2. The CDR3 spans 17 residues. With 5 bases clipped from V and 0 bases from J, the junction kept 7 bases outside the gene matches. CDR1 SEHNR and CDR2 FQNEAQ come from the germline V gene (reference sequence). The CDR3 coding sequence is TGTGCCAGCAGCGGATCTAGCGGGGGGACGAGCACAGATACGCAGTATTTT. Amino acids: CASSGSSGGTSTDTQYF.

This clonotype was picked up a small number of times. The chain joins TRBV20-1 to TRBJ1-2, with D perhaps matching TRBD1 (5 bases). The CDR3 sequence is 13 residues long. Trimming took 6 bases from V and 4 from J, leaving 15 bases between them. CDR1 DFQATT and CDR2 SNEGSKA come from the germline V gene (reference sequence). The CDR3 sequence: CSAAGGVIYGYTF. CDR3 in DNA: TGCAGTGCAGCAGGAGGGGTGATCTATGGCTACACCTTC.

This clonotype showed up just a few times. The rearrangement uses TRBV10-3 and TRBJ2-1, with 9 bases fitting TRBD1. The CDR3 length is 14 residues. V shed 6 bases, J shed 7 bases, and the junction held 7 bases outside the gene matches. The germline V gene encodes CDR1 ENHRY and CDR2 SYGVKD. This CDR3 is CAISDAGQGNEQFF. The DNA for the CDR3 is TGTGCCATCAGCGACGCGGGACAGGGAAATGAGCAGTTCTTC.

This clonotype was seen more than once but under ten times. The chain has TRBV10-3 and TRBJ2-7; 12 bases line up with TRBD1. V was pared by 0 bases and J by 7 bases, with 7 bases of the junction left unmatched. The CDR3 sequence is 16 residues long. Germline V lookup: CDR1 ENHRY, CDR2 SYGVKD. CDR3 sequence (DNA): TGTGCCATCAGTGAGTCTTCGGGACAGGGGGCGCGTGAGCAGTACGTC. It is translated as CAISESSGQGAREQYV.

This clonotype was seen repeatedly, ten times or more. V and J are TRBV27 and TRBJ1-2; D gene unclear. The V and J ends lost 10 bases and 3 bases respectively, with 21 bases between them. Germline V lookup: CDR1 MNHEY, CDR2 SMNVEV (reference sequence). CDR3 length equals 15 residues. The CDR3 loop reads CATAARFGFDYGYTF. The CDR3 nucleotides read TGTGCCACCGCGGCCAGGTTCGGGTTTGACTATGGCTACACCTTC.

The chain uses TRBV7-9 and TRBJ1-1; no clear D gene. The V end was cut by 5 bases, the J end by 1 base, with 8 bases between. CDR1 SEHNR and CDR2 FQNEAQ come from the germline V gene (reference sequence). The CDR3 consists of 13 residues. CDR3 DNA sequence: TGTGCCAGCAGCACGCCAGGGAACACTGAAGCTTTCTTT. Translated, it gives CASSTPGNTEAFF.

The chain carries TRBV20-1 and TRBJ2-3, with D tentatively TRBD1 (6 bases). This CDR3 has 14 residues. Germline loops: CDR1 DFQATT, CDR2 SNEGSKA (reference sequence). With 4 bases removed from V and 2 bases from J, the gap between germline ends came to 13 bases. CDR3: CSANRDTSTDTQYF. The CDR3 nucleotides read TGCAGTGCTAACCGGGACACCTCCACAGATACGCAGTATTTT.

The sample holds a few counts of this clonotype. This chain joins TRBV5-6 and TRBJ2-5, with 10 bases fitting TRBD2. The length of the CDR3 is 17 residues. The junction had 6 bases not matched to a gene; V was cut back by 0 bases and J by 1 base. Germline values: CDR1 SGHDT, CDR2 YYEEEE. CDR3: CASSLAGASGGQETQYF. For the CDR3, the DNA is TGTGCCAGCAGCTTGGCCGGGGCTAGCGGGGGCCAAGAGACCCAGTACTTC.

This clonotype was seen a few times. The chain links TRBV6-5 to TRBJ2-7; D gene ambiguous. The V end lost 5 bases, the J end lost 1 base, and 9 bases lay between the germline ends. Germline V lookup: CDR1 MNHEY, CDR2 SVGAGI. This CDR3 has 13 residues. CDR3 sequence: CASSVGPSYEQYF. The CDR3 DNA reads as TGTGCCAGCAGTGTTGGACCGTCCTACGAGCAGTACTTC.

The chain links TRBV2 to TRBJ1-1; the match to TRBD1 covers 12 bases. Unmatched junction bases numbered 16, after V lost 10 bases and J lost 10 bases. Germline V gene lookup returns CDR1 SNHLY and CDR2 FYNNEI. The CDR3 length is 15 residues. The CDR3 nucleotides are TGTGCCACCAAATTACGGGGACAGGGGGCTTTCGGAGCTTTCTTT. As protein: CATKLRGQGAFGAFF. Together with reference TRBV2 and TRBJ1-1, the CDR3 gives the full variable domain: EPEVTQTPSHQVTQMGQEVILRCVPISNHLYFYWYRQILGQKVEFLVSFYNNEISEKSEIFDDQFSVERPDGSNFTLKIRSTKLEDSAMYFCATKLRGQGAFGAFFGQGTRLTVV.

This clonotype was observed many times. The rearrangement uses TRBV6-6 and TRBJ2-1; D possibly corresponds to TRBD2 (5 bases). Germline CDR1 is MNHNY and CDR2 is SVGAGI (reference sequence). The V end lost 0 bases, the J end lost 4 bases, and 7 bases lay between the germline ends. The CDR3 is made up of 14 amino acids. The CDR3 DNA sequence: TGTGCCAGCAGTTACTCGACTAATTACAATGAGCAGTTCTTC. Its protein product is CASSYSTNYNEQFF.

This clonotype was observed many times. The V call is TRBV7-2, the J call TRBJ2-3; D may be TRBD2 (6 bases). This CDR3 is 13 amino acids long. Germline V gives CDR1 SGHTA, CDR2 FQGNSA. Trimming removed 3 bases from V and 3 bases from J, with 7 bases in between. CDR3 in amino acids: CASSFRGTDTQYF. Written as DNA, the CDR3 is TGTGCCAGCAGCTTCCGGGGGACAGATACGCAGTATTTT.

This clonotype was detected a few times. This chain uses TRBV20-1 with TRBJ2-7, with 7 nucleotides matching TRBD1. The V segment lost 5 bases and the J segment 4 bases; nucleotides outside the gene matches: 17. The CDR3 runs 16 residues. Germline V gene lookup returns CDR1 DFQATT and CDR2 SNEGSKA (reference sequence). The CDR3 DNA follows: TGCAGTGCTCCGGTACCTCGGACAGGTCGGGGATACGAGCAGTACTTC. Its translation is CSAPVPRTGRGYEQYF.

This clonotype was recorded a few times. This chain joins TRBV12-3 or TRBV12-4 and TRBJ2-1, with TRBD1 matching 10 bases. J gave up 10 bases and V 8 bases, and 11 bases lay outside the gene matches. The CDR3 length is 14 residues. As DNA, the CDR3 is TGTGCCAGCCGGCTCGGGACAGGGGTTTGGGAGCAGTTCTTC. It codes for CASRLGTGVWEQFF.

This rearrangement joins TRBV4-2 to TRBJ2-5; D may be TRBD2 (5 bases). Per the germline V gene, CDR1 is LGHNA and CDR2 is YNFKEQ. This CDR3 comprises 14 residues. Trimming cost V 2 bases and J 5 bases, with 12 bases left between them. This CDR3 is CASSQPGSRETQYF. As DNA, the CDR3 is TGTGCCAGCAGCCAACCGGGGAGCCGGGAGACCCAGTACTTC.

This clonotype was observed a few times. The chain has TRBV6-1 and TRBJ1-1, with no clear D. CDR1 and CDR2 (germline): MNHNS, SASEGT. V was cut by 5 bases and J by 0 bases, with 16 bases left in between. This CDR3 has 16 amino acids. The CDR3 region has the DNA TGTGCCAGCAGTCCGAGGAGTGGGTCATTGAACACTGAAGCTTTCTTT. Translation gives CASSPRSGSLNTEAFF.

The chain links TRBV20-1 to TRBJ1-1; D gene ambiguous. CDR3 length equals 13 residues. Germline CDR1 reads DFQATT; CDR2 reads SNEGSKA (reference sequence). V lost 8 bases to trimming and J lost 0 bases, with 13 bases between them. CDR3 amino acids: CSPIGKMNTEAFF. The CDR3 coding sequence is TGCAGTCCCATCGGGAAGATGAACACTGAAGCTTTCTTT.

V usage is TRBV5-1 and J usage is TRBJ2-3; maybe TRBD2 (5 bases). Germline-derived CDR1 and CDR2 are SGHRS and YFSETQ. This CDR3 spans 14 amino acids. The V end was cut by 4 bases, the J end by 0 bases, with 9 bases between. The CDR3 nucleotides read TGCGCCAGCAGCACGGGCGGGAGCACAGATACGCAGTATTTT. It codes for CASSTGGSTDTQYF.

This chain connects TRBV5-1 to TRBJ1-1; D is unresolved. Germline V CDR1 and CDR2: SGHRS, YFSETQ. The CDR3 is made up of 16 amino acids. Trimming shortened V by 0 bases and J by 4 bases, and 16 bases separated the two germline ends. The CDR3 nucleotides are TGCGCCAGCAGCTTGGGAGTTCGGGGTTTACTCACTGAAGCTTTCTTT. Its protein product is CASSLGVRGLLTEAFF.

This clonotype was detected only a few times. J is TRBJ2-2 and V is TRBV10-3; no definite D call. The CDR3 extends over 15 amino acids. The V gene's germline CDR1 is ENHRY and CDR2 SYGVKD. V lost 2 bases, J lost 4 bases, and 11 bases lay in between. CDR3 nucleotides: TGTGCCATCAGTGAGCCCGGACCGATCACCGGGGAGCTGTTTTTT. The encoded protein is CAISEPGPITGELFF.

This chain joins TRBV20-1 and TRBJ2-5; D is possibly TRBD2 (6 bases). The CDR3 totals 15 residues. CDR1 DFQATT and CDR2 SNEGSKA come from the germline V gene (reference sequence). V was clipped by 2 bases and J by 4 bases, with 17 bases between them. In DNA form, the CDR3 reads TGCAGTGCTAGATCACCCCGGGACTCGGGAGAGACCCAGTACTTC. The encoded protein is CSARSPRDSGETQYF.

Ten or more counts support this clonotype. The chain recombines TRBV5-1 with TRBJ2-3, with D possibly matching TRBD2 (6 bases). V lost 2 bases and J 6 bases, leaving 7 bases between the germline ends. CDR3 length equals 12 residues. Germline V lookup: CDR1 SGHRS, CDR2 YFSETQ. CDR3 amino acids: CASSFAGDTQYF. The DNA of the CDR3 is TGCGCCAGCAGCTTTGCGGGGGATACGCAGTATTTT. The full variable domain, its missing parts supplied by reference TRBV5-1 and TRBJ2-3, is KAGVTQTPRYLIKTRGQQVTLSCSPISGHRSVSWYQQTPGQGLQFLFEYFSETQRNKGNFPGRFSGRQFSNSRSEMNVSTLELGDSALYLCASSFAGDTQYFGPGTRLTVL.

This clonotype has at least ten counts. CDR3 loop: CASSLQGTVGTDTQYF. The CDR3 DNA sequence: TGCGCCAGCAGCTTGCAGGGGACAGTTGGCACAGATACGCAGTATTTT. The chain has TRBV5-1 and TRBJ2-3, with 7 bases that match TRBD1. Germline-derived CDR1 and CDR2 are SGHRS and YFSETQ. Unmatched junction bases numbered 6, after V lost 1 base and J lost 1 base. This CDR3 is built from 16 residues.